Presented here are 24 T cell receptor beta chains from one specimen sequenced in a study of vaccination and CD4 T cells after COVID-19. An Oncomine TCR Beta short-read assay was used to sequence the DNA from cultured CD4+ T cells. TCRdb ran MiXCR on the PCR reads and lists one entry per CDR3 protein. The table has just over 6,000 distinct CDR3 sequences, 49% seen once. The antigens these receptors bind are not known. Stated treatment: approximately nine-day PBMC culture with coronavirus spike peptide pools or control peptides (ViraFEST assay). Gathering of the CD4+ T cells, from the unexposed donor, took place before the COVID-19 pandemic (2011-2018). The material sequenced was CD4+ T cells from blood, cultured in vitro. Source of these receptors: a human donor in good health.

V usage is TRBV7-8 and J usage is TRBJ1-1; D remains unclear. This CDR3 is built from 15 residues. Germline CDR1 SGHVS, CDR2 FQNEAQ. The germline V and J ends were trimmed by 5 bases and 0 bases, with 13 bases remaining between them. The CDR3 sequence: CASSPQLRVNTEAFF. CDR3 DNA sequence: TGTGCCAGCAGCCCCCAGTTGAGGGTGAACACTGAAGCTTTCTTT.

This chain uses TRBV6-1 with TRBJ1-2, with D unresolved. Germline CDR1 is MNHNS and CDR2 is SASEGT. The CDR3 consists of 16 residues. V was shortened by 3 bases and J by 5 bases, with 19 bases between the two germline ends. The chain's CDR3 is CASSDISSLLGYGYTF. DNA for the CDR3: TGTGCCAGCAGTGATATTAGTTCCCTTCTCGGGTATGGCTACACCTTC.

The sample holds a few counts of this clonotype. This CDR3 is CASSLGDRGLKETQYF. The CDR3 DNA follows: TGTGCCAGCAGCTTAGGGGACAGGGGGCTGAAAGAGACCCAGTACTTC. The rearrangement joins TRBV7-9 to TRBJ2-5, with 12 bases fitting TRBD1. V lost 1 base, J lost 3 bases, and 3 bases stayed unmatched. CDR3 length equals 16 residues. CDR1 is SEHNR and CDR2 is FQNEAQ in the germline V gene (reference sequence).

This clonotype showed up just a few times. The chain recombines TRBV5-4 with TRBJ1-2; D call uncertain. Germline CDR1 SGHNT, CDR2 YYREEE (reference sequence). The CDR3 contains 15 residues. V was clipped by 4 bases and J by 2 bases, with 15 bases between them. The DNA for the CDR3 is TGTGCCAGCAGCATGGCCTCGGACGGGAACTATGGCTACACCTTC. This gives the protein CASSMASDGNYGYTF.

The chain uses TRBV7-2 and TRBJ1-5; no definite D call. This CDR3 is 14 amino acids long. Per germline, CDR1 SGHTA and CDR2 FQGNSA. V gave up 9 bases and J gave up 5 bases, with 17 bases separating them. The CDR3 coding sequence is TGTGCCAGTCAAGATTCCGGGGTAGATCAGCCCCAGCATTTT. Translated, it gives CASQDSGVDQPQHF.

The chain is built from TRBV6-5 and TRBJ2-5; maybe TRBD2 (5 bases). The V gene lost 0 bases and the J gene lost 9 bases, with 14 bases spanning the gap. This CDR3 has 14 amino acids. Germline lookup yields CDR1 MNHEY and CDR2 SVGAGI. CDR3 in amino acids: CASSYSVVASAQYF. In DNA form, the CDR3 reads TGTGCCAGCAGTTACTCGGTGGTAGCGTCGGCCCAGTACTTC.

The V and J genes are TRBV7-9 and TRBJ1-2; TRBD1 matches at 7 bases. The germline gives CDR1 SEHNR, CDR2 FQNEAQ (reference sequence). After removal of 3 bases from V and 5 bases from J, the junction contained 9 bases not matched to a gene. CDR3 length equals 15 residues. In nucleotides, the CDR3 is TGTGCCAGCAGCTTTTGGGTAGGGACAGAATATGGCTACACCTTC. It encodes CASSFWVGTEYGYTF.

V and J are TRBV6-4 and TRBJ2-3; 7 bases line up with TRBD2. The CDR3 is 15 amino acids. After removal of 3 bases from V and 5 bases from J, the junction contained 8 bases not matched to a gene. Germline-derived CDR1 and CDR2 are MRHNA and SNTAGT. CDR3 residues: CASSEAAGARDTQYF. CDR3 DNA sequence: TGTGCCAGCAGTGAGGCTGCGGGAGCCCGAGATACGCAGTATTTT.

The V and J genes are TRBV6-1 and TRBJ2-2; D assignment may be TRBD1 or TRBD2 (5 bases each). This CDR3 region has 14 residues. Germline V CDR1 and CDR2: MNHNS, SASEGT. The germline V and J ends were trimmed by 7 bases and 2 bases, with 11 bases remaining between them. The CDR3 DNA reads as TGTGCCAGCATGGGGACCTTAAACACCGGGGAGCTGTTTTTT. It encodes CASMGTLNTGELFF.

J is TRBJ1-1 and V is TRBV7-2, with D uncertain. Germline V gives CDR1 SGHTA, CDR2 FQGNSA. The CDR3 has 15 amino acids. The ends were cut back, 1 base at V and 5 bases at J, with 14 bases in the middle. The CDR3: CASSLDQVVGTEAFF. The DNA of the CDR3 is TGTGCCAGCAGCTTAGACCAGGTGGTGGGGACTGAAGCTTTCTTT.

This clonotype came up a few times. The rearrangement uses TRBV20-1 and TRBJ1-1; D not resolved. V was clipped by 6 bases and J by 4 bases, with 9 bases between them. From germline, CDR1 is DFQATT and CDR2 SNEGSKA (reference sequence). The length of the CDR3 is 11 residues. The CDR3 is CSAVRSTEAFF. The CDR3 DNA reads TGCAGTGCAGTCAGGAGCACTGAAGCTTTCTTT.

This rearrangement joins TRBV20-1 to TRBJ2-3, with 13 bases lining up with TRBD2. V lost 3 bases, J lost 4 bases, and 4 bases stayed unmatched. This CDR3 has 15 amino acids. Germline V gives CDR1 DFQATT, CDR2 SNEGSKA (reference sequence). The CDR3 here is CSASPLAGGPDTQYF. Here the CDR3 DNA reads TGCAGTGCTAGTCCACTAGCGGGGGGGCCAGATACGCAGTATTTT.

The chain carries TRBV2 and TRBJ2-7, with TRBD1 matching 7 bases. After removal of 7 bases from V and 3 bases from J, the junction contained 6 bases not matched to a gene. Germline values: CDR1 SNHLY, CDR2 FYNNEI. This CDR3 has 13 amino acids. The chain's CDR3 is CASIRDRDYEQYF. CDR3 coding DNA: TGTGCCAGCATCCGCGACAGGGACTACGAGCAGTACTTC.

The V call is TRBV30, the J call TRBJ1-2, with TRBD1 matching 8 bases. The CDR3 sequence is 13 residues long. The V gene end was trimmed by 5 bases and the J gene end by 4 bases; junction bases not matched to a gene: 6. Germline V gene lookup returns CDR1 GTSNPN and CDR2 SVGIG (reference sequence). The CDR3 coding sequence is TGTGCCTGGTACAGGGGGGATGTCTATGGCTACACCTTC. This codes for CAWYRGDVYGYTF.

This clonotype was observed a few times. The rearrangement links TRBV7-2 to TRBJ2-3, with D unclear. Germline CDR1 reads SGHTA; CDR2 reads FQGNSA. Trimming left V 2 bases short and J 5 bases short, with 8 bases between. There are 13 residues in the CDR3. The CDR3 bases are TGTGCCAGCAGCTTATCCAGGCGAGATACGCAGTATTTT. It is translated as CASSLSRRDTQYF. The variable domain in full, with the rest retrieved from reference TRBV7-2 and TRBJ2-3, is GAGVSQSPSNKVTEKGKDVELRCDPISGHTALYWYRQSLGQGLEFLIYFQGNSAPDKSGLPSDRFSAERTGGSVSTLTIQRTQQEDSAVYLCASSLSRRDTQYFGPGTRLTVL.

This clonotype was seen more than once but under ten times. This chain uses TRBV7-2 with TRBJ2-5; 10 bases agree with TRBD2. In germline, CDR1 is SGHTA, CDR2 FQGNSA. The CDR3 runs 15 residues. The ends lost 6 bases at V and 5 bases at J; junction bases unmatched: 9. The CDR3 is CASSVAGGGGETQYF. The CDR3 DNA sequence: TGTGCCAGCAGTGTAGCGGGGGGAGGCGGGGAGACCCAGTACTTC.

The chain links TRBV29-1 to TRBJ1-5, with 7 nucleotides matching TRBD1. There are 14 residues in the CDR3. Trimming took 4 bases from V and 2 from J; bases not matched to a gene: 5. Germline-derived CDR1 and CDR2 are SQVTM and ANQGSEA. The CDR3 is CSVGGGKGNQPQHF. The CDR3 region has the DNA TGCAGCGTTGGAGGGGGCAAGGGCAATCAGCCCCAGCATTTT.

The sample holds a few counts of this clonotype. The chain carries TRBV5-4 and TRBJ2-1; 7 bases fit TRBD2. From germline, CDR1 is SGHNT and CDR2 YYREEE (reference sequence). This CDR3 spans 16 amino acids. Losses at the gene ends were 4 bases for V and 6 bases for J; bases not matched to a gene: 13. This chain's CDR3 is CASSPDSGVMGNEQFF. The CDR3 coding sequence is TGTGCCAGCAGCCCCGACAGCGGGGTAATGGGCAATGAGCAGTTCTTC.

This clonotype was detected a few times. The rearrangement links TRBV20-1 to TRBJ1-2; TRBD1 aligns across 7 bases. With V trimmed by 7 bases and J by 8 bases, 13 bases remained unmatched. The germline CDR1 and CDR2 sequences are DFQATT and SNEGSKA (reference sequence). The CDR3 consists of 13 residues. CDR3 sequence reads: CSGALQGRGGYTF. The CDR3 DNA reads as TGCAGTGGTGCCTTACAGGGGCGAGGGGGCTACACCTTC.

The chain links TRBV2 to TRBJ1-2; possibly TRBD1 for D (5 bases). Germline loops: CDR1 SNHLY, CDR2 FYNNEI. V was clipped by 1 base and J by 8 bases, with 14 bases between them. The CDR3 has 14 residues. The CDR3 protein is CASSEVAGTGGYTF. The CDR3 DNA is TGTGCCAGCAGTGAAGTCGCAGGGACGGGAGGCTACACCTTC.

The rearrangement uses TRBV30 and TRBJ1-2; D is uncertain. Trimming took 3 bases from V and 5 from J, leaving 19 bases between them. The V gene's germline CDR1 is GTSNPN and CDR2 SVGIG (reference sequence). The length of the CDR3 is 15 residues. In DNA form, the CDR3 reads TGTGCCTGGAGCCCACGAGGAGACCGCTTTTATGGCTACACCTTC. Protein product: CAWSPRGDRFYGYTF.

The chain carries TRBV10-1 and TRBJ2-1, with a weak D call TRBD2 (5 bases). Germline loops: CDR1 WNHNN, CDR2 SYGVQD (reference sequence). The CDR3 is made up of 13 amino acids. The V end was cut by 5 bases, the J end by 2 bases, with 7 bases between. The CDR3 sequence is CASSRTPYNEQFF. DNA for the CDR3: TGCGCCAGCAGTAGGACTCCCTACAATGAGCAGTTCTTC.

In its sample, this clonotype was seen a few times. The chain uses TRBV7-9 and TRBJ2-3, with unresolved D. Germline lookup yields CDR1 SEHNR and CDR2 FQNEAQ (reference sequence). This CDR3 has 15 amino acids. Deletions cut 0 bases from V and 0 bases from J, with 7 bases between. The CDR3 protein is CASSLAGSSTDTQYF. Written as DNA, the CDR3 is TGTGCCAGCAGCTTAGCTGGGTCAAGCACAGATACGCAGTATTTT.

The rearrangement joins TRBV7-2 to TRBJ2-4; 8 nucleotides match TRBD1. Germline trimming cut 2 bases from V and 0 bases from J; bases unmatched to any gene: 12. The length of the CDR3 is 19 residues. The germline V gene encodes CDR1 SGHTA and CDR2 FQGNSA. The CDR3 sequence is CASSLRWDRSTLAKNIQYF. CDR3 coding DNA: TGTGCCAGCAGCTTACGCTGGGACAGGAGCACACTAGCCAAAAACATTCAGTACTTC. Supplemented by reference TRBV7-2 and TRBJ2-4, the full variable domain reads GAGVSQSPSNKVTEKGKDVELRCDPISGHTALYWYRQSLGQGLEFLIYFQGNSAPDKSGLPSDRFSAERTGGSVSTLTIQRTQQEDSAVYLCASSLRWDRSTLAKNIQYFGAGTRLSVL.